This entry concerns a single TCR beta chain. Germline loops: CDR1 ENHRY, CDR2 SYGVKD. V was clipped by 0 bases and J by 5 bases; unmatched bases: 6. The CDR3 totals 15 residues. This entry belongs to a study of blood T cell repertoires in COVID-19. Study in general: The United States, Italy and Spain supplied acute and convalescent COVID-19 samples. From T cells, B-cell-depleted T cells, or PBMCs came the material, which was cDNA or gDNA.

Original data processing: Amplification with reference gene primers provided the estimates of nucleated cell counts. TCRdb's copy holds only in-frame clones and misses some; the assay was immunoSEQ multiplex PCR. D and trimming come from the DNA, and the V and J calls and clone size come from that table. Of 55,000 to 65,000 clones in the sample, roughly 85% were seen once. The sample was peripheral blood. The V call is TRBV10-3, the J call TRBJ2-5; 7 bases are shared with TRBD1. The receptor was isolated from a man between 60 and 70 years old with acute or convalescent COVID-19. The CDR3 reads CAISESGRGTETQYF. CDR3 DNA: TGTGCCATCAGTGAGTCTGGCAGGGGGACGGAGACCCAGTACTTC.